This T cell receptor beta chain was sequenced during a study of blood T cell repertoires in COVID-19 (dated by TCRdb to the early 2020s). Notes on the research overall: The collaborator samples originated in the United States, Italy and Spain and spanned the acute and convalescent phases of COVID-19. The material from the prospective study consisted of cDNA or gDNA derived from T cells, B-cell-depleted T cells, or PBMCs. The dataset comprised deeply sampled blood TCRbeta repertoires from subjects exposed to, actively infected with, or recovered from COVID-19. The repertoires were released in a freely available public database intended as a resource for research on the immune response to SARS-CoV-2. Samples came from the ongoing ImmuneRACE study (first 160 participants) plus 1,254 subjects from 6 global collaborators. The sample metadata nearly always contained a de-identified subject ID, COVID-19 status, age in years and sex. Where available, HLA class I and class II types were obtained from metadata supplied by the sample provider rather than from assay-based typing.

Summary of the overall study and its limitations: How much clinical and demographic metadata was included differed by source and by participant, and the metadata was provided uncurated.

A remark on this clone: Its cognate antigen has yet to be identified. No per-base quality is available; no much larger clone lies one base away.

Each collaborating institution followed its own protocols to collect whole blood in K2EDTA tubes. Collaborator samples were shipped for TCRbeta analysis as frozen whole blood, isolated PBMCs, or DNA extracted from either sample type. The immunoSEQ Assay, a bias-controlled multiplex PCR, was used to amplify TCRbeta CDR3 regions from genomic DNA. As for how the authors treated the data: Nucleated cell counts per sample were estimated from amplification of reference gene primers within the assay. To quantify the absolute abundance of each unique TCRbeta CDR3 rearrangement, sequence reads were collapsed and filtered. For each sample, productive Simpson clonality was calculated by taking the square root of Simpson's diversity index across productive rearrangements. Drawn from immuneACCESS, this table holds only the in-frame rearrangements with V and J called that TCRdb kept. Clones are partly lost; checked studies trace under half to an unresolved V gene and leave the rest unexplained. The V and J calls and clone size are taken from that table; D and trimming were inferred from the DNA. The sample table holds 70,000 or so clones, of which 83% were seen once. The ten largest clones add up to 5% to 6.5% of the sample.

The CDR3 has 17 amino acids, counting the end cysteine and phenylalanine. Of the read, only the CDR3 DNA is kept; its 51 bases are in frame from base 1. The germline V gene encodes CDR1 SGHDT and CDR2 YYEEEE. V is reduced by 0 bases and J by 2 bases, leaving a spacing of 15 bases between them. The specimen was peripheral blood. The chain was built from TRBV5-6 and TRBJ1-3, with the D segment identity uncertain. The clonotype comes from a woman aged 60 to 75 with acute or convalescent COVID-19. The CDR3 in this case is CASSLVSGQAAGNTIYF. The DNA sequence reads TGTGCCAGCAGCTTGGTTAGTGGCCAGGCAGCTGGAAACACCATATATTTT.